This record concerns one T cell receptor (beta chain) sequence. Trimming cost V 2 bases and J 1 base, with 11 bases left between them. Per the germline V gene, CDR1 is MNHNS and CDR2 is SASEGT. CDR3 length: 15 amino acids. A sample-barcoded 5' primer and a J-beta primer mix were used in a second PCR of roughly 7 to 11 cycles. With 12 random nucleotides, a template-switch adaptor tagged each individual cDNA molecule. TCRdb called the 5' RACE reads again in MiXCR, with one record for every CDR3 protein. The data show 1,500,000 or so distinct CDR3 sequences, approximately 59% seen once. The data were taken from a study of blood T cells in healthy people across ages.

The sequenced sample was blood. V gene TRBV6-1 combines with J gene TRBJ2-5; unclear D gene. The sequence was obtained from a man aged 18 to 30 in good health. The CDR3 region has the DNA TGTGCCAGCAGTGAATGGTTGCAGAGCCAAGAGACCCAGTACTTC. Translated, it gives CASSEWLQSQETQYF.